The rows below give T cell receptor beta chains drawn from one sample of a study of cytomegalovirus exposure and HLA in healthy donors. Clones were read by immunoSEQ multiplex PCR, and TCRdb kept only the in-frame ones, dropping some. The table includes some 220,000 clones, 75% to 85% detected once. The sequencing sample was made of PBMCs. The source is a woman in her sixties or seventies in good health and CMV-seropositive. CDR3s include the opening cysteine and the closing phenylalanine or tryptophan. A D gene is named only where the DNA matches it firmly. Not every row has a clone size; where given, it reads once, few, many or a size class.

TRBV5-4	NA	NA	13	TRBJ2-1	CASSSGEVDEQFF	TGTGCCAGCAGCTCCGGTGAGGTAGATGAGCAGTTCTTC
TRBV7-9	NA	NA	13	TRBJ1-2	CASSLVTGLGYTF	TGTGCCAGCAGCTTAGTAACCGGTTTAGGCTACACCTTC
TRBV7-9	NA	TRBD1	15	TRBJ2-6	CASSTGTAGANVLTF	TGTGCCAGCAGCACGGGGACAGCTGGGGCCAACGTCCTGACTTTC
TRBV5-6	NA	NA	13	TRBJ1-1	CASSSGPNPGAFF	TGTGCCAGCAGCTCCGGACCCAACCCGGGGGCTTTCTTT
TRBV30	NA	TRBD2	14	TRBJ2-1	CASAGGLVNNEQFF	TGTGCCTCAGCGGGGGGCTTGGTGAACAATGAGCAGTTCTTC
TRBV7-9	NA	NA	13	TRBJ1-1	CASSFRSDTEAFF	TGTGCCAGCAGCTTTCGGAGTGACACTGAAGCTTTCTTT
TRBV14	NA	NA	15	TRBJ2-3	CASSQQLGIGDTQYF	TGTGCCAGCAGCCAACAGCTAGGTATCGGAGATACGCAGTATTTT
TRBV6-1	NA	NA	12	TRBJ2-7	CATWAGNYEQYF	TGTGCCACCTGGGCAGGGAATTACGAGCAGTACTTC
TRBV6-5	NA	NA	15	TRBJ1-1	CASSYSYKINTEAFF	TGTGCCAGCAGTTACTCATACAAGATTAACACTGAAGCTTTCTTT
TRBV14	NA	NA	15	TRBJ2-1	CASRRRSGPYNEQFF	TGTGCCAGCAGACGCAGGAGCGGGCCCTACAATGAGCAGTTCTTC
TRBV10-3	NA	NA	12	TRBJ2-3	CAIQGRTDTQYF	TGTGCCATCCAGGGGCGCACAGATACGCAGTATTTT
TRBV5-1	NA	TRBD2	15	TRBJ2-7	CASSFQAGGFPEQYF	TGCGCCAGCAGCTTCCAGGCGGGAGGGTTTCCCGAGCAGTACTTC
TRBV18	NA	TRBD1	15	TRBJ2-7	CASSPQGDLSYEQYF	TGTGCCAGCTCACCTCAGGGGGACCTTTCCTACGAGCAGTACTTC
TRBV7-2	NA	TRBD2	16	TRBJ2-1	CASSLDVSGEHNEQFF	TGTGCCAGCAGCTTAGATGTTAGCGGGGAGCACAATGAGCAGTTCTTC
TRBV6-5	NA	NA	15	TRBJ1-2	CASSYQIGANYGYTF	TGTGCCAGCAGTTACCAAATCGGAGCTAACTATGGCTACACCTTC
TRBV30	once	NA	13	TRBJ1-5	CAWSEQSSQPQHF	TGTGCCTGGAGTGAACAGTCCTCTCAGCCCCAGCATTTT
TRBV10-3	NA	NA	16	TRBJ1-1	CAISESNPGSNTEAFF	TGTGCCATCAGTGAGTCCAATCCAGGGTCGAACACTGAAGCTTTCTTT
TRBV18	NA	TRBD1	16	TRBJ1-5	CASSPRQGGSGQPQHF	TGTGCCAGCTCACCCCGACAGGGGGGCTCGGGGCAGCCCCAGCATTTT
TRBV4-2	NA	TRBD1	16	TRBJ2-5	CASSQVSNRGMETQYF	TGTGCCAGCAGCCAAGTTAGCAACAGGGGGATGGAGACCCAGTACTTC
TRBV5-6	once	TRBD2	16	TRBJ2-1	CASSPGLAGGGREQFF	TGTGCCAGCAGCCCGGGACTAGCGGGAGGAGGACGTGAGCAGTTCTTC
TRBV19	few	NA	14	TRBJ1-5	CASSMGTHNQPQHF	TGTGCCAGTAGTATGGGGACACACAATCAGCCCCAGCATTTT
TRBV2	few	TRBD1	16	TRBJ1-1	CASSYSGTGFHTEAFF	TGTGCCAGCAGTTACTCCGGGACAGGGTTTCACACTGAAGCTTTCTTT
TRBV15	NA	NA	17	TRBJ2-1	CATSRKGRGSVGNEQFF	TGTGCCACCAGCAGAAAAGGACGGGGGAGTGTAGGGAATGAGCAGTTCTTC
TRBV4-1	NA	TRBD1	14	TRBJ2-1	CASSQATGGNEQFF	TGCGCCAGCAGCCAAGCCACAGGGGGCAATGAGCAGTTCTTC
TRBV4-1	NA	TRBD1	15	TRBJ2-4	CASSPHGTGVNIQYF	TGCGCCAGCAGCCCCCATGGGACAGGGGTTAACATTCAGTACTTC
TRBV5-1	NA	TRBD2	15	TRBJ2-1	CASSLALAGNNEQFF	TGCGCCAGCAGCTTGGCCCTAGCGGGTAACAATGAGCAGTTCTTC
TRBV6-5	NA	NA	13	TRBJ1-1	CASSYSRLLEAFF	TGTGCCAGCAGTTACTCGAGACTCCTCGAAGCTTTCTTT
TRBV9	NA	NA	13	TRBJ1-2	CASSVGTVYGYTF	TGTGCCAGCAGCGTAGGGACAGTCTATGGCTACACCTTC
TRBV5-1	NA	NA	14	TRBJ1-2	CASSLWEGSRGYTF	TGCGCCAGCAGCTTGTGGGAGGGGTCAAGAGGCTACACCTTC
TRBV30	NA	TRBD2	15	TRBJ2-5	CAWSVLAGYQETQYF	TGTGCCTGGAGTGTACTAGCGGGATACCAAGAGACCCAGTACTTC
TRBV5-1	once	NA	14	TRBJ1-1	CASSITGGNTEAFF	TGCGCCAGCAGCATCACGGGGGGGAACACTGAAGCTTTCTTT
TRBV10-2	NA	TRBD1	15	TRBJ2-7	CASNYWGQGNYEQYF	TGCGCCAGCAATTACTGGGGACAGGGGAACTACGAGCAGTACTTC
TRBV28	NA	NA	12	TRBJ1-6	CATRTGNSPLHF	TGTGCCACTCGGACGGGGAATTCACCCCTCCACTTT
TRBV9	few	NA	13	TRBJ2-1	CASSVGSGDEQFF	TGTGCCAGCAGCGTAGGGTCGGGGGATGAGCAGTTCTTC
TRBV7-9	NA	NA	14	TRBJ2-2	CASSPGQNTGELFF	TGTGCCAGCAGCCCGGGACAGAACACCGGGGAGCTGTTTTTT
TRBV5-1	NA	NA	15	TRBJ2-3	CASSSDSSVTDTQYF	TGCGCCAGCAGCTCTGACTCCTCCGTCACAGATACGCAGTATTTT
TRBV7-2	NA	TRBD1	19	TRBJ2-7	CASSLALIFSGQGADEQYF	TGTGCCAGCAGCTTAGCGCTAATATTCTCAGGACAGGGGGCCGACGAGCAGTACTTC
TRBV5-4	NA	NA	16	TRBJ1-1	CASSLGVGRGNTEAFF	TGTGCCAGCAGCTTGGGGGTTGGTAGGGGAAACACTGAAGCTTTCTTT
TRBV5-4	few	TRBD2	15	TRBJ2-1	CASSEPRGLANEQFF	TGTGCCAGCAGCGAACCGAGAGGACTAGCCAATGAGCAGTTCTTC
TRBV6-5	NA	TRBD1	14	TRBJ1-1	CASSYSGQGTEAFF	TGTGCCAGCAGTTACTCGGGACAGGGGACTGAAGCTTTCTTT
TRBV28	NA	NA	12	TRBJ1-5	CASTVSNQPQHF	TGTGCCAGCACGGTTAGCAATCAGCCCCAGCATTTT
TRBV28	few	NA	12	TRBJ1-2	CASNQGSYGYTF	TGTGCCAGCAATCAGGGGAGCTATGGCTACACCTTC
TRBV5-4	NA	NA	13	TRBJ2-1	CASSFTGTDEQFF	TGTGCCAGCAGCTTTACAGGGACGGATGAGCAGTTCTTC
TRBV7-9	few	TRBD1	17	TRBJ2-5	CASSPRTGYEGQETQYF	TGTGCCAGCAGCCCGAGGACAGGGTATGAGGGCCAAGAGACCCAGTACTTC
TRBV4-1	NA	TRBD2	16	TRBJ2-7	CASSQDPSGGFYEQYF	TGCGCCAGCAGCCAAGACCCCAGCGGGGGGTTCTACGAGCAGTACTTC
TRBV7-2	NA	TRBD1	14	TRBJ1-1	CASSLNRGITEAFF	TGTGCCAGCAGCTTGAACAGGGGGATCACTGAAGCTTTCTTT
TRBV30	NA	TRBD2	14	TRBJ2-3	CAWRAAGGTDTQYF	TGTGCCTGGAGGGCAGCGGGAGGGACAGATACGCAGTATTTT
TRBV5-1	NA	NA	13	TRBJ2-3	CASSSTSTDTQYF	TGCGCCAGCAGCTCCACTAGCACAGATACGCAGTATTTT
TRBV25-1	NA	TRBD1	14	TRBJ1-1	CASSHLDRGTEAFF	TGTGCCAGCAGTCACCTTGACAGGGGGACTGAAGCTTTCTTT
TRBV5-4	few	NA	15	TRBJ2-1	CASSARLEGGGEQFF	TGTGCCAGCAGCGCAAGACTGGAGGGTGGGGGAGAGCAGTTCTTC
TRBV7-9	NA	NA	15	TRBJ1-4	CASSVRQSTNEKLFF	TGTGCCAGCAGCGTCCGACAGTCAACTAATGAAAAACTGTTTTTT
TRBV5-1	NA	TRBD1	14	TRBJ2-1	CASSLGDRYNEQFF	TGCGCCAGCAGCTTGGGGGACAGATACAATGAGCAGTTCTTC
TRBV6-5	NA	NA	15	TRBJ2-7	CASSYLPGVSYEQYF	TGTGCCAGCAGTTACCTTCCAGGGGTCTCCTACGAGCAGTACTTC
TRBV7-8	NA	TRBD1	18	TRBJ2-7	CASSYRDRGLGGGYEQYF	TGTGCCAGCAGCTACCGGGACAGGGGGCTGGGGGGGGGCTACGAGCAGTACTTC
TRBV13	NA	NA	14	TRBJ2-3	CASSPTGFTDTQYF	TGTGCCAGCAGCCCTACAGGGTTCACAGATACGCAGTATTTT
TRBV5-1	once	TRBD2	18	TRBJ2-3	CASSFSLAGPGVSYTQYF	TGCGCCAGCAGCTTTAGCCTAGCGGGGCCAGGGGTTAGTTATACGCAGTATTTT
TRBV2	NA	TRBD2	15	TRBJ2-3	CASGGLAGRTDTQYF	TGTGCCAGCGGGGGACTAGCGGGGCGCACAGATACGCAGTATTTT
TRBV5-1	NA	NA	15	TRBJ2-3	CASSIGWTSTDTQYF	TGCGCCAGCAGCATCGGCTGGACAAGCACAGATACGCAGTATTTT